The present TCR beta chain was sequenced within a study of blood T cell repertoires in COVID-19. The germline gives CDR1 MNHNY, CDR2 SVGAGI (reference sequence). V lost 0 bases and J lost 1, with 10 bases in between. CDR3 length equals 15 residues. Here immunoSEQ multiplex PCR was the method, and the copy in TCRdb shows in-frame clones only, minus some. The sample has 100,000 or so clones, approximately 89% seen once. The genes are TRBV6-6 and TRBJ2-7; D not resolved. The receptor was isolated from a human donor in a cohort sampled during active COVID-19. Sequencing was performed on peripheral blood. The CDR3 DNA is TGTGCCAGCAGTTACTCGGTTGACATTTCCTACGAGCAGTACTTC. Its protein product is CASSYSVDISYEQYF.